This entry is about one TCR beta chain. This CDR3 comprises 14 residues. Germline lookup yields CDR1 SGHTA and CDR2 FQGNSA. The V and J ends lost 4 bases and 0 bases, in that order; junction bases with no gene match: 2. This entry belongs to a study of cytomegalovirus exposure and HLA in healthy donors. The study ran its PCR with 60 Vbeta and 13 Jbeta primers. The assay was immunoSEQ multiplex PCR, and TCRdb's table has in-frame clones only and misses some. The repertoire has about 130,000 clones, about 78% of them found once; the top ten carry under 5.5%. The TCR sequence derives from a man between 50 and 59 years old in good health and CMV-seropositive. Sequencing was carried out using PBMCs. V is TRBV7-2 and J is TRBJ1-1; TRBD1 agrees at 7 bases. CDR3 in DNA: TGTGCCAGCAGCTGGGACAGAATGAACACTGAAGCTTTCTTT. As protein: CASSWDRMNTEAFF.